This T cell receptor beta chain was identified in a study of T cell responses to AZD1222 COVID-19 vaccine. Study-wide findings and caveats: Elevations in Spike-specific TCR breadth and depth followed administration of two AZD1222 doses. Recipients of AZD1222 seropositive at baseline numbered only six or seven. White British donors predominated, females outnumbered males, and clonal diversity was possibly underestimated.

In regard to this clone: Its antigen is as yet unknown.

Libraries were prepared by immunoSEQ multiplex PCR; TCRdb keeps only in-frame clonotypes and omits some of them. The data hold around 140,000 clones, with approximately 84% observed a single time. The source was peripheral blood, collected on day 0 of AZD1222 vaccination. This receptor was obtained from an adult in good health.

CDR3 nucleotide sequence: TGTGCCAGCAGACCTAGCGTAACCGGGGAGCTGTTTTTT. It is translated as CASRPSVTGELFF. The chain uses TRBV6-5 and TRBJ2-2; possibly TRBD2 for D (6 bases). The CDR3 has 13 residues. Trimming took off 6 bases at V and 5 bases at J, with 10 bases between the two ends. Germline V gives CDR1 MNHEY, CDR2 SVGAGI.